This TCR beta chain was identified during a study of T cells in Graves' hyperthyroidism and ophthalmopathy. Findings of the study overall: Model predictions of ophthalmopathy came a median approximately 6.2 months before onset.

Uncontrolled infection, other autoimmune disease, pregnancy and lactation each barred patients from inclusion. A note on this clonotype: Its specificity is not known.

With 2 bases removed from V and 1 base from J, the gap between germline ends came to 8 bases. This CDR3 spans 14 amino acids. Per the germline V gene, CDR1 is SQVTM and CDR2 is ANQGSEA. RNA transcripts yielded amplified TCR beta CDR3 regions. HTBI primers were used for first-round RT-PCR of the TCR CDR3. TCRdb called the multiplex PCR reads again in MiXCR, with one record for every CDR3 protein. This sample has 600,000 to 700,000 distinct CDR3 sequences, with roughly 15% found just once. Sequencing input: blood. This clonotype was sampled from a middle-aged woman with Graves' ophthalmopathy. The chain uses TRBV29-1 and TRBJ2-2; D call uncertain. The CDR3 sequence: CSVELDGNTGELFF. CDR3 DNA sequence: TGCAGCGTTGAACTTGATGGGAACACCGGGGAGCTGTTTTTT.